This section outlines one TCR beta chain sequence together with its context. The protocol was immunoSEQ multiplex PCR, while the TCRdb copy is restricted to in-frame clones and leaves out a portion. The data contain approximately 10,000 clones, 74% of them singletons. The time point was: cycle 4 day 1 (C4D1), after more than 5 weeks of nivolumab. Each patient's relapse followed autologous stem cell transplantation, and brentuximab vedotin exposure varied. After thawing, PBMCs were subjected to magnetic negative selection to isolate CD8+ T cells. The sample is drawn from a study of PD-1 blockade in classical Hodgkin lymphoma. The clonotype originates from a human donor with classical Hodgkin lymphoma. Sequencing used CD8+ T cells from blood, obtained before the fourth cycle of nivolumab.

CDR3 amino acids: CASSPGTGNGYTF. The CDR3 nucleotides are TGTGCCAGCAGTCCCGGGACAGGGAATGGCTACACCTTC. The chain couples TRBV6-5 to TRBJ1-2; 9 nucleotides agree with TRBD1. The CDR3 covers 13 residues. The germline V gene encodes CDR1 MNHEY and CDR2 SVGAGI. With V trimmed by 5 bases and J by 6 bases, 4 bases remained unmatched.